Described below is a single T cell receptor beta chain sequence and its context. The CDR3 end falls 3 residues outside the read, so it is completed with the germline J gene. These data originate in a study of T cells in women clearing cervical HPV infection. Libraries were prepared by immunoSEQ multiplex PCR; TCRdb keeps only in-frame clonotypes and omits some of them. The sample totals about 40,000 clones. This CDR3 has 15 amino acids. Trimming stripped 1 base from V and 0 bases from J, with 7 bases between. The germline gives CDR1 SGHDN, CDR2 FVKESK. The sequencing input was blood buffy coat. The sequence was collected from a woman aged 18-69 years with a cervical HPV16 infection that either progressed to CIN3+ or cleared (not recorded which). The chain uses TRBV14 and TRBJ1-3, with D hard to call. CDR3 amino acids: CASSQARSSGNTIYF. The CDR3 bases that were read are TGTGCCAGCAGCCAAGCTAGGAGCTCTGGAAACACC.